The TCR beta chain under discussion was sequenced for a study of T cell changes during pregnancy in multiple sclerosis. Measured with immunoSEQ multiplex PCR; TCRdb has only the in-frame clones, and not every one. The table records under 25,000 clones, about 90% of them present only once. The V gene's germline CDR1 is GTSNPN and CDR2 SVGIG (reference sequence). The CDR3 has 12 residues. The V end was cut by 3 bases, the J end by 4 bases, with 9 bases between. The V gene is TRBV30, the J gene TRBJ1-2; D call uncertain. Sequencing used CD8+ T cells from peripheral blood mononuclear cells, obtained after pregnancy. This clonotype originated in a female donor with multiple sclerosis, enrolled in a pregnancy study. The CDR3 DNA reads TGTGCCTGGAGGCACCGGGGCTATGGCTACACCTTC. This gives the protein CAWRHRGYGYTF.